A selection of T cell receptor beta chains follows, all from one sample in a study of T cell responses to AZD1222 COVID-19 vaccine. Produced via immunoSEQ multiplex PCR; TCRdb's table is partial and in-frame only. The table lists 200,000 or so clones, approximately 91% of them singletons. The sequencing here drew on peripheral blood, taken on day 0 of AZD1222 vaccination. The receptors derive from an adult in good health. CDR3s include the opening cysteine and the closing phenylalanine or tryptophan. D genes are given only for firm matches. Size is stated for part of the rows, as once, few or many counts, or as a class when the clone is expanded.

-	TRBD2	TRBV15	TRBJ2-2	TGTGCCACCAGCACAGGGAGGCGGGAGAGTAGCACCGGGGAGCTGTTTTTT	CATSTGRRESSTGELFF
-	-	TRBV5-1	TRBJ1-1	TGCGCCAGCAGCCAACCATGGGGACACCCAGGGAACACTGAAGCTTTCTTT	CASSQPWGHPGNTEAFF
-	-	TRBV5-5	TRBJ2-7	TGTGCCAGCAGCTTAGTCGGGGGGCAGTTTATTTCGAGCGAGCAGTACTTC	CASSLVGGQFISSEQYF
once	-	TRBV20-1	TRBJ2-1	TGCAGTGCTACGGAGGGAAATGAGCAGTTCTTC	CSATEGNEQFF
-	-	TRBV12-5	TRBJ1-5	TGTGCTAGTGGTTTGCTAGGGGGACGCGAGCCCCAGCATTTT	CASGLLGGREPQHF
few	TRBD2	TRBV2	TRBJ2-1	TGTGCCAGCAGTGAGATAGCGGGAGGGCAGGGTGAGCAGTTCTTC	CASSEIAGGQGEQFF
-	-	TRBV5-1	TRBJ2-1	TGCGCCAGCAGCTTGATAGGGAATGAGCAGTTCTTC	CASSLIGNEQFF
-	TRBD1	TRBV6-2/TRBV6-3	TRBJ1-2	TGTGCCAGCAGTCACGGGACAGCAAACTATGGCTACACCTTC	CASSHGTANYGYTF
once	-	TRBV29-1	TRBJ2-3	TGCAGCGTTGGCGCCGGCCCAGATACGCAGTATTTT	CSVGAGPDTQYF
few	-	TRBV28	TRBJ1-2	TGTGCCAGCAGTTTGGCCGGGGACCGCGGCAGCTACACCTTC	CASSLAGDRGSYTF
-	TRBD2	TRBV19	TRBJ2-5	TGTGCCAGTAATCTTGCTAGCGGAGAGACCCAGTACTTC	CASNLASGETQYF
once	-	TRBV11-1	TRBJ2-1	TGTGCCAGCAGCTCAAACCGCAATGAGCAGTTCTTC	CASSSNRNEQFF
once	-	TRBV27	TRBJ2-2	TGTGCCAGCAGTTCCGGGACGTCGCGCGGGGAGCTGTTTTTT	CASSSGTSRGELFF
-	TRBD2	TRBV10-3	TRBJ2-1	TGTGCCATCAGTGGACAGCGGGAGGGGTACAATGAGCAGTTCTTC	CAISGQREGYNEQFF
-	-	TRBV2	TRBJ2-3	TGTGCCAGCAGCCCTCGGGCAGGGGGCACAGATACGCAGTATTTT	CASSPRAGGTDTQYF
-	TRBD2	TRBV10-3	TRBJ2-1	TGTGCCATCAGTGAGTCTCGGGGGGGCATGAATGAGCAGTTCTTC	CAISESRGGMNEQFF
-	TRBD1	TRBV2	TRBJ1-1	TGTGCCAGCAGTGAGTCACAGGGGGTCACTGAAGCTTTCTTT	CASSESQGVTEAFF
-	TRBD1	TRBV6-2/TRBV6-3	TRBJ2-7	TGTGCCAGCAGCCGGGACAGGGCCTACGAGCAGTACTTC	CASSRDRAYEQYF
-	-	TRBV4-2	TRBJ2-1	TGTGCCAGCAGCCAAGATTTTGGACGCTACAATGAGCAGTTCTTC	CASSQDFGRYNEQFF
-	TRBD1	TRBV6-5	TRBJ2-7	TGTGCCAGCAGGCCAATCACAGGGGGCTGGTACGAGCAGTACTTC	CASRPITGGWYEQYF
-	TRBD1	TRBV23-1	TRBJ2-7	TGCGCCAGCTGGGAGACGACAGGGGGCTACGAGCAGTACTTC	CASWETTGGYEQYF
-	-	TRBV24-1	TRBJ1-2	TGTGCCACCAGTGATTCCGACACCTGGAGAGGCTACACCTTC	CATSDSDTWRGYTF